This T cell receptor beta chain was recovered during a study of chemoradiotherapy in HPV16-positive cancers. Turning to the study itself: A couple of HPV16-positive patients' cells yielded candidate HPV-specific clones and common motifs.

Study findings and constraints: The functional HPV-specific definition rests on just a couple of HPV16-positive patients. Candidate HPV-specific clones and E7-related TCR motifs grew in tumor during treatment.

Profiled with immunoSEQ multiplex PCR; TCRdb holds only in-frame clones, not every one. Here the sample spans around 8,800 clones, less than 75% being singletons. The CDR3 sequence is 15 residues long. The germline V gene has CDR1 MNHEY and CDR2 SMNVEV (reference sequence). J was trimmed by 5 bases and V by 7 bases; bases with no gene match: 12. Over chemoradiotherapy, repertoires were sampled more than once. Comments on this clone: Its cognate antigen is unknown.

The sequence came from a human donor with HPV-associated anogenital cancer. Sequenced here: tumor tissue, sampled from a patient who underwent chemoradiotherapy. The chain employs TRBV27 and TRBJ1-1, with 8 bases aligning to TRBD1. The CDR3 DNA is TGTGCCAGCAAAATACAGGGGGTTGAGGGGACTGAAGCTTTCTTT. Translating gives CASKIQGVEGTEAFF.